The present T cell receptor (beta chain) was sequenced within a study of T cell repertoires in cytomegalovirus infection. On the study more broadly: Matching HLA type, along with CMV infection, was indicated by public TCR beta signatures. General study points: Summed frequency of shared TCR beta families picked out CMV carriers who also had the relevant HLA. HLA-C-restricted TCR beta clonotypes specific for CMV led the ex vivo response.

The germline gives CDR1 LNHDA, CDR2 SQIVND (reference sequence). V shed 6 bases and J shed 0 bases, with 13 bases lying between them. The CDR3 loop spans 15 amino acids. MiXCR, run by TCRdb on the reads, gives a single entry per CDR3 protein. This sample has 650,000 to 900,000 distinct CDR3 sequences; roughly 28% occur once, and the top ten carry roughly 13%. Notes on this clonotype: Its antigen is not known.

The specimen comprised cultured CD8+ T cells from PBMCs, sampled from culture after CMV antigen stimulation. This sequence originates from a human donor in good health (CMV status not recorded). Some clones in this sample may be carry-over from other donors' samples. The rearrangement links TRBV19 to TRBJ2-3; perhaps TRBD2 as D (5 bases). CDR3 region: CASSPDLASTDTQYF. Written as DNA, the CDR3 is TGTGCCAGTAGCCCGGACTTGGCTAGCACAGATACGCAGTATTTT.